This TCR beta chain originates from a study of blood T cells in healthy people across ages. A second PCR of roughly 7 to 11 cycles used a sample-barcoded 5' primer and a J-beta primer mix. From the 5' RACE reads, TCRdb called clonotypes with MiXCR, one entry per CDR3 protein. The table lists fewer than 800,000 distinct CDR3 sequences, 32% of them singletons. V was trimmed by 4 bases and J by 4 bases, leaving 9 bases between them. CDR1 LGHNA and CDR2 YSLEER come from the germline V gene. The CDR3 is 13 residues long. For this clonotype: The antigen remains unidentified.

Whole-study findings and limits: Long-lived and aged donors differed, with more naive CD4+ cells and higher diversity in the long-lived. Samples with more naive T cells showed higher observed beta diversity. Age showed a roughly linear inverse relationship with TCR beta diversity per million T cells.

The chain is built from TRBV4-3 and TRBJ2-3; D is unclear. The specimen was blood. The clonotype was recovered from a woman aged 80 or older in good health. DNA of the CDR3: TGCGCCAGCAGCCCCCGGGTTGCAGATACGCAGTATTTT. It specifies CASSPRVADTQYF.